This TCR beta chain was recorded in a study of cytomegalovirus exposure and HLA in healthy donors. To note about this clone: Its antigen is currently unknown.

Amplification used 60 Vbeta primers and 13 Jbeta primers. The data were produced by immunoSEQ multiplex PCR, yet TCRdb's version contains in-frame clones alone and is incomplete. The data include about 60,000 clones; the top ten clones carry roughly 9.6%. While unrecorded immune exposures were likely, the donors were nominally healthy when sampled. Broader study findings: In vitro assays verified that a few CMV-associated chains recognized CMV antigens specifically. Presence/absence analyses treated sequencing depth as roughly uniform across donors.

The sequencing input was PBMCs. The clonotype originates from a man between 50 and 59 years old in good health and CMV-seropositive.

The CDR3 nucleotides read TGTGCCAGTCGCGCCCGACAGGGGGGGAATCAGCCCCAGCATTTT. It yields the protein CASRARQGGNQPQHF. This chain joins TRBV19 and TRBJ1-5; 9 positions match TRBD1. The CDR3 has 15 residues. The germline gives CDR1 LNHDA, CDR2 SQIVND (reference sequence). The ends lost 8 bases at V and 4 bases at J; junction bases unmatched: 9.